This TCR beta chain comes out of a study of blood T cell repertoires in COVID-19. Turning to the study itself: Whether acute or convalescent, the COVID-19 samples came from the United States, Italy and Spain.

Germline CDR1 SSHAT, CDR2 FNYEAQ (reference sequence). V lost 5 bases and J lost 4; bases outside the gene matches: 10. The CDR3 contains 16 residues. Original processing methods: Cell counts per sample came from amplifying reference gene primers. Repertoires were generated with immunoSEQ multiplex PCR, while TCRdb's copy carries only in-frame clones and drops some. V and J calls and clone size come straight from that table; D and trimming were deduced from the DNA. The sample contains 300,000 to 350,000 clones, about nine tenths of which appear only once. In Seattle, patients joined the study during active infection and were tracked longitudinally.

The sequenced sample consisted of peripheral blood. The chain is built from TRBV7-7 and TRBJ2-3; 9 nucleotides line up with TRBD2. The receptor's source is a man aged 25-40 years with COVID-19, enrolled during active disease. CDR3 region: CASSPFAGGPSDTQYF. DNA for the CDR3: TGTGCCAGCAGCCCCTTCGCGGGGGGGCCATCAGATACGCAGTATTTT.